These 11 T cell receptor beta chains were all obtained from the same sample, sequenced in a study of T cells after yellow fever vaccination. TCRdb redid the calling of the 5' RACE reads with MiXCR, one entry per CDR3 protein. The data show about 320,000 distinct CDR3 sequences, with around 4.4% seen just once and 19% held by the top ten. This sample comprised PBMCs, obtained 15 days after the yellow fever booster vaccination. The receptors originated from a man between 18 and 35 years old who received the YFV17D yellow fever vaccine.

The sample holds many counts of this clonotype. The genes are TRBV5-6 and TRBJ1-1; 7 nucleotides agree with TRBD1. The CDR3 extends over 13 amino acids. Per the germline V gene, CDR1 is SGHDT and CDR2 is YYEEEE. Losses at the gene ends were 5 bases for V and 4 bases for J; bases not matched to a gene: 5. This chain's CDR3 is CASRGDRVTEAFF. The CDR3 DNA is TGTGCCAGCAGGGGTGACAGGGTCACTGAAGCTTTCTTT.

In this sample, this clonotype turned up a few times. V usage is TRBV7-9 and J usage is TRBJ1-3, with D possibly being TRBD1 (5 bases). The germline CDR1 and CDR2 sequences are SEHNR and FQNEAQ (reference sequence). This CDR3 spans 12 amino acids. The ends were cut back, 5 bases at V and 13 bases at J, with 15 bases in the middle. This CDR3 reads CASSTGPRAIYF. For the CDR3, the DNA is TGTGCCAGCAGCACGGGGCCCCGGGCGATATATTTT.

Many counts were recorded for this clonotype. CDR3 protein: CATANGQGGSEAFF. CDR3 nucleotide sequence: TGTGCCACCGCAAATGGGCAGGGGGGGTCTGAAGCTTTCTTT. The rearrangement links TRBV12-3 or TRBV12-4 to TRBJ1-1; 7 bases are a match to TRBD1. The CDR3 spans 14 residues. The trim removed 10 bases at V and 6 bases at J, leaving 14 bases unmatched.

This clonotype was detected only a few times. This chain joins TRBV7-2 and TRBJ2-7; a weak D match, TRBD2 (7 bases). Between the trimmed V and J ends, which lost 5 bases and 2 bases, there was a span of 22 bases. In germline, CDR1 is SGHTA, CDR2 FQGNSA. This CDR3 comprises 17 residues. The CDR3 here is CASSHMGGGLTPYEQYF. The CDR3 DNA reads as TGTGCCAGCAGCCATATGGGGGGGGGGCTTACCCCCTACGAGCAGTACTTC.

This clonotype was found a few times. The genes are TRBV20-1 and TRBJ1-5; D is unclear. The CDR3 has 12 residues. V was trimmed by 4 bases and J by 9 bases, leaving 13 bases between them. Per germline, CDR1 DFQATT and CDR2 SNEGSKA (reference sequence). The CDR3 DNA is TGCAGTGCTAAGAGGGCAGGCAGGCCCCAGCATTTT. Its translation is CSAKRAGRPQHF.

This clonotype has ten or more counts. V and J are TRBV7-2 and TRBJ2-5; 9 bases are a match to TRBD2. Per the germline V gene, CDR1 is SGHTA and CDR2 is FQGNSA. The V gene end was trimmed by 3 bases and the J gene end by 9 bases; junction bases not matched to a gene: 5. This CDR3 is 13 amino acids long. The CDR3 reads CASSFWTSEPQYF. The CDR3 DNA follows: TGTGCCAGCAGCTTCTGGACTAGCGAGCCCCAGTACTTC.

This clonotype showed up many times. The gene calls are TRBV7-2 and TRBJ1-1; D ambiguous. The CDR3 totals 12 residues. V shed 4 bases and J shed 5 bases, with 8 bases lying between them. Germline loops: CDR1 SGHTA, CDR2 FQGNSA. Written as DNA, the CDR3 is TGTGCCAGCAGCTACGCCAGAACTGAAGCTTTCTTT. This encodes CASSYARTEAFF.

This chain joins TRBV5-6 and TRBJ2-3; 7 bases align to TRBD2. Germline trimming cut 0 bases from V and 0 bases from J; bases unmatched to any gene: 10. The CDR3 totals 18 residues. Germline CDR1 SGHDT, CDR2 YYEEEE. CDR3 nucleotide sequence: TGTGCCAGCAGCTTGGGGGGGGGAAACGTATGGAGCACAGATACGCAGTATTTT. It translates to CASSLGGGNVWSTDTQYF. The whole variable domain, remainder taken from reference TRBV5-6 and TRBJ2-3, is DAGVTQSPTHLIKTRGQQVTLRCSPKSGHDTVSWYQQALGQGPQFIFQYYEEEERQRGNFPDRFSGHQFPNYSSELNVNALLLGDSALYLCASSLGGGNVWSTDTQYFGPGTRLTVL.

This chain links TRBV4-1 with TRBJ2-3, with 14 bases identical to TRBD2. Trimming took 3 bases from V and 1 from J; bases not matched to a gene: 15. Germline V gene sequence: CDR1 MGHRA, CDR2 YSYEKL. The CDR3 runs to 21 residues. The CDR3 sequence: CASSQGLAGALPLKGTDTQYF. CDR3 DNA sequence: TGCGCCAGCAGCCAGGGACTAGCGGGGGCCCTACCCTTAAAGGGCACAGATACGCAGTATTTT.

As regards this clonotype: A much larger clone lies a single base off, so this may be a read error. The CDR3 does not close with the conserved phenylalanine or tryptophan, likely indicating a read error. The chain combines TRBV7-9 with TRBJ2-5, with TRBD2 matching over 12 bases. Per germline, CDR1 SEHNR and CDR2 FQNEAQ (reference sequence). CDR3 size: 14 residues. With V trimmed by 5 bases and J by 7 bases, 5 bases remained unmatched. The CDR3 reads CASSLQTSGGTQYL. CDR3 nucleotide sequence: TGTGCCAGCAGCCTACAGACTAGCGGGGGGACCCAGTACCTC.

Only a few counts were recorded for this clonotype. The chain combines TRBV27 with TRBJ1-4; D possibly corresponds to TRBD1 (6 bases). Trimming left V 1 base short and J 3 bases short, with 6 bases between. This CDR3 is built from 14 residues. Germline V CDR1 and CDR2: MNHEY, SMNVEV (reference sequence). In DNA form, the CDR3 reads TGTGCCAGCAGTTTATGGGGGCCTAATGAAAAACTGTTTTTT. Residues: CASSLWGPNEKLFF.